Detailed here is one TCR beta chain. Its antigen is not yet known. The sample holds no much larger clone one base away, and base qualities are not on file. To prepare the library, the immunoSEQ multiplex PCR assay was applied. For the multiplex PCR, a mixture combining 60 forward primers for TCR Vbeta segments and 13 reverse primers for TCR Jbeta segments was used. Amplification of the CDR3 region of rearranged TCR beta genes was performed with a multiplex PCR assay on genomic DNA. On the Illumina HiSeq System, the amplified TCR beta libraries were sequenced as 87-base-pair reads. The source study handled its data this way. In a later analysis, some 80 million unique TCR beta chains were counted across the approximately 670 repertoires, and approximately 9.9 million of these chains were shared by at least two donors. Raw reads were error-corrected and collapsed into unique sequences by a nearest-neighbor algorithm in which closely related sequences were merged to remove PCR and sequencing errors. To assign V, D and J gene segments, CDR3 sequences were aligned to IMGT reference sequences. For a sequence to be retained, at least a six-nucleotide match to both a V gene segment and a J gene segment was required. Rearrangements were classified as productive when the CDR3 lacked stop codons and remained in frame with V and J, and all other rearrangements were classified as non-productive. Following IMGT convention, CDR3 was defined as the stretch from the second conserved V-encoded cysteine up to the conserved J-encoded phenylalanine. The earlier analysis of about 610 of the donors excluded any sequence lacking an unambiguous match to a single V gene segment. In an earlier analysis of about 590 of the donors, a V segment was called functional when productive rearrangements were above 56.7%, and segregating when the standard deviation between donors exceeded 5%. A statistical classification framework was built for diagnosing cytomegalovirus status from the catalog of TCR beta chain sequences. A later analysis assigned V and J genes by comparing TCR nucleotide sequences with IMGT/GENE-DB human TR gene sequences. In a later analysis, CDR3 sequences and most-parsimonious VDJ recombination scenarios were assigned using the TCRdist pipeline. In a later analysis, each TCR beta chain was defined by its CDR3 amino acid sequence together with its V-gene family, and reads without a unique V-gene family were excluded. As a way to deal with suspected cross-contamination and a sequencing artifact, a later analysis dropped approximately 590 nucleotide sequences that were highly shared and had low generation probability. In a later analysis, a clonal expansion index for each public chain was calculated from normalized within-repertoire ranks of inferred template counts. In a later analysis, generation probabilities were computed with a VDJ recombination model fitted to out-of-frame rearrangements, and the resulting probabilities were checked against IGoR. Hypergeometric tests were used in a later analysis to score TCR-TCR, TCR-HLA and TCR-CMV co-occurrence, with a repertoire-size bias correction applied to the TCR pairs. False discovery rates were estimated in a later analysis by permuting HLA or CMV assignments 20 times. A later analysis grouped co-occurring TCRs with DBSCAN, adding TCRdist sequence similarity when clustering within HLA-allele-positive subsets. Co-occurrence clustering excluded repertoires with fewer than 30,000 or more than 120,000 public chains, plus five with anomalous nucleotide sharing. In its TCRdb copy, this immuneACCESS table keeps in-frame sequences only and misses some clones. Where compared with another copy, unresolved V genes explain less than half of these, and the others have no known cause. The DNA was the basis for D and trimming; V, J and clone size are from that table. This sample lists fewer than 250,000 clones; approximately 87% were detected once. The top ten hold roughly 1.3% of the sample.

These data come from a study of cytomegalovirus exposure and HLA in healthy donors (dated by TCRdb to about 2017). Regarding the study in general: An earlier analysis of 587 of the donors reported 276 Gb of sequence data and roughly 120 million unique TCR beta sequences obtained from around 190 million T cells. An early release that covered some 640 HLA-typed donors contained approximately 300 gigabases of sequencing data and tens of millions of unique TCR sequences. Among the approximately 420 genotyped donors, under 90% belonged to the genetic ancestry cluster associated with self-reported Caucasian donors. The study was designed to test whether signatures of past pathogen exposure could be identified by cataloging public T cell receptors. The study used immunosequencing to profile the T cell repertoires of several hundred subjects and linked those repertoires to cytomegalovirus serostatus. Besides the first cohort of roughly 640 subjects, a separate validation cohort made up of roughly 120 different subjects was used. The study combined high-throughput TCR immunosequencing, statistical association of individual TCRs with disease status, and machine learning to predict cytomegalovirus infection status. To study patterns of TCR occurrence, a later analysis re-analyzed previously published TCR beta repertoires from several hundred donors and added high-resolution HLA genotyping. In the later analysis, no new phenotypic data were used to find candidate immune exposures; instead, reliance was placed on TCR beta sequences and their occurrence across donors. An earlier analysis of several hundred of the donors used high-throughput TCR beta sequencing to judge whether each TCR beta V gene segment behaved as functional or pseudogenic. Donor age, sex, ethnicity and CMV serostatus were compiled together with the repertoire data. In a later genetic analysis, genome-wide SNP genotypes for 398 of the 666 donors were used, and that subset was treated as a discovery cohort. Every discovery cohort repertoire had been produced on one sequencing platform. Both class I and class II loci were covered by HLA typing, at four-digit resolution. The number of typed donors differed by locus: about 620-630 for A, B, C, DRB1 and DQB1; 522 for DQA1; roughly 600 for DPA1; and 400 to 480 for DPB1. Roughly five DR-DQ haplotypes were handled as single units for association and clustering, since linkage in the cohort was strong. Among some 410 genotyped donors of the cohort, an average of about 220,000 unique TCR beta nucleotide sequences was sequenced per donor, of which about 18% were non-productive.

Study-wide conclusions, independent of this receptor: A further reported finding was that TCR beta sequences accurately predicted the HLA-A and HLA-B alleles for most subjects in the first cohort. Assigning TCR associations to individual alleles was difficult when HLA alleles, especially DR and DQ, strongly co-occurred. A later analysis found that HLA-associated TCR beta chains were more clonally expanded and had lower generation probabilities than equally common non-associated chains. The presence/absence analyses assumed that sequencing depth was roughly uniform across donors, and that assumption may not be true. A later genetic analysis reported fewer N-insertions in productive TCRs among donors in an Asian-associated ancestry cluster than the roughly 700-donor mean. In a later analysis, 15,000 to 20,000 TCR beta sequences were associated with specific HLA alleles at a false discovery rate of 0.05. Most CMV-associated TCR beta chains appeared to be HLA-restricted in a later analysis, and the HLA associations seemed to be driven largely by CMV exposure. A few of the identified cytomegalovirus-associated TCR beta chains were confirmed in vitro to be specific for cytomegalovirus antigens. Approximately 16 rarely observed V segments, including chromosome 9 orphons, were excluded from the earlier analysis of approximately 500 of the donors because counts were too low. While some public TCRs were present in many individuals, most TCR sequences turned up only very rarely across donors. In this cohort, only TCR beta chains were sequenced, and detectable features were limited by the absence of alpha or paired-chain data. In an earlier analysis of over 550 of the donors, most TCR beta V segments were observed in productive rearrangements about 87% or about 30% of the time, broadly matching IMGT annotations. The sequencing pipeline was judged likely to have produced a cluster of highly shared sequence variants as a technical artifact. The only immune exposure information available for the cohort was CMV serostatus. Several of the top co-occurrence clusters appeared to be linked to parvovirus B19, influenza, CMV and Epstein-Barr virus, according to a later analysis. In a later analysis, TCR association rates were found to vary across HLA loci, with the most associated TCRs seen for DRB1 alleles and the fewest for HLA-C alleles. Because some donors lacked HLA typing at each locus, the association tests relied only on the typed subset. Linkage disequilibrium might explain the correlated functional status among segregating V segments, but an unknown experimental factor could not be excluded. A total of about 180 TCR beta chains were listed by the study as associated with cytomegalovirus. The classifier was reported to diagnose cytomegalovirus status with high specificity and sensitivity in both the original and validation cohorts. According to the authors, the approach could potentially be generalized to other disease states and immunological phenotypes. In a later genetic analysis, a missense DCLRE1C variant was associated with V-gene and J-gene trimming of TCR beta chains, and the association was replicated in an independent cohort.

The cohort was made up of 500 to 800 healthy bone marrow donors. Cohort members were all nominally healthy when sampled, although unrecorded immune exposures were likely present. Of the 670 or so cohort members, about 290 had a positive CMV serostatus and just over 350 had a negative one, while no CMV serostatus was recorded for the donor. Every donor gave a peripheral blood sample, and the peripheral blood mononuclear cells from that sample were used for TCR beta sequencing. The Qiagen DNeasy Blood Extraction Kit was used to extract genomic DNA from the blood cell samples. The sequencing input was PBMCs. The clonotype was recovered from a human donor in good health.

The DNA reads as follows: TGCGCCAGCAGCCCTACGCCCGACAGCGTCTGGACCCAGTACTTC. It codes for CASSPTPDSVWTQYF. Recombination connected TRBV5-1 to TRBJ2-5; TRBD1 is a possible D gene, resting on 5 matching bases. The germline V gene gives CDR1 as SGHRS and CDR2 as YFSETQ. V lost 4 bases and J lost 7 bases; the stretch between them is 20 bases long. The CDR3 spans 15 residues, from the cysteine through the phenylalanine. CDR3 DNA is the only sequence kept; it has 45 bases, read in frame from the first base.